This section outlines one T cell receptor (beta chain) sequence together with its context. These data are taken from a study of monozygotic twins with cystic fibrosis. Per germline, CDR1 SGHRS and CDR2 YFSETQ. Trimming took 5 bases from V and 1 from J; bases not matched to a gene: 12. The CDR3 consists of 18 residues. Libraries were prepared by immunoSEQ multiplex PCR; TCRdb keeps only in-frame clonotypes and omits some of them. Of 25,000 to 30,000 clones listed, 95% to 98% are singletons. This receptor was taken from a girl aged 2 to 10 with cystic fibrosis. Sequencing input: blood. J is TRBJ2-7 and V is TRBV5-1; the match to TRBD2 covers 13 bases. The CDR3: CASRGVDTSGRASYEQYF. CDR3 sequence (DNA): TGCGCCAGCAGGGGGGTCGACACTAGCGGGAGGGCTTCCTACGAGCAGTACTTC.